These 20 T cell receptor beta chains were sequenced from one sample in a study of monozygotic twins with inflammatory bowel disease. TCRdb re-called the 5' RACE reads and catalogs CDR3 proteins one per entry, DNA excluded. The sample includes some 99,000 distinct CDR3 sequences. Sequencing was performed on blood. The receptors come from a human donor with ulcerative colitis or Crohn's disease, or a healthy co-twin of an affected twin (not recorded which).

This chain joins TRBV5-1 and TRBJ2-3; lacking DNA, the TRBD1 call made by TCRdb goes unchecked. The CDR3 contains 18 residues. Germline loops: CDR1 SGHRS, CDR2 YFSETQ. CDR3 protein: CASRYGLAGGPTPDTQYF.

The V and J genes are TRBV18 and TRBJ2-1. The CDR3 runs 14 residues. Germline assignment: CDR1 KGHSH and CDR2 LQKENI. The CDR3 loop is CASQRGSSYNEQFF.

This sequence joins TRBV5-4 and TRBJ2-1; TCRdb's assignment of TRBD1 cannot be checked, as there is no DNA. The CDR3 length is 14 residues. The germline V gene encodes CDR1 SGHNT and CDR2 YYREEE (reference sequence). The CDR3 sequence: CASSRDQGGHEQFF.

The CDR3 spells CASSFRVSNQPQHF. This chain joins TRBV12-3 or TRBV12-4 and TRBJ1-5. This CDR3 spans 14 amino acids.

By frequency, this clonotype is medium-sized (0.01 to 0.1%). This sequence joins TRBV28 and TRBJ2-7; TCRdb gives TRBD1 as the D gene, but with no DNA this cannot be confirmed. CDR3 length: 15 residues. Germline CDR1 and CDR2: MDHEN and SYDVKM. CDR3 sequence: CASSLNGGSLYEQYF. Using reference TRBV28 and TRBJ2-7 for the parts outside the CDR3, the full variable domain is DVKVTQSSRYLVKRTGEKVFLECVQDMDHENMFWYRQDPGLGLRLIYFSYDVKMKEKGDIPEGYSVSREKKERFSLILESASTNQTSMYLCASSLNGGSLYEQYFGPGTRLTVT.

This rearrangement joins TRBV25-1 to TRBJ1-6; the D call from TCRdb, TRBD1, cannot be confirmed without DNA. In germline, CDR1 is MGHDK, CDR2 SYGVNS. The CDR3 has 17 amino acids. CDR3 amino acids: CASSDMGRGTDNSPLHF.

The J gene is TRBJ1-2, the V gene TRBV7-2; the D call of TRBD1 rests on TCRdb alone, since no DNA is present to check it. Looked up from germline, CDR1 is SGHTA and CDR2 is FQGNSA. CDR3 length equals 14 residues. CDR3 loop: CASSLGLRDRGYTF.

The CDR3 sequence is CASSLGETGEVGAFF. This chain uses TRBV7-9 with TRBJ1-1; the D call of TRBD1 rests on TCRdb alone, since no DNA is present to check it. CDR3 length: 15 amino acids. Germline CDR1 and CDR2: SEHNR and FQNEAQ (reference sequence).

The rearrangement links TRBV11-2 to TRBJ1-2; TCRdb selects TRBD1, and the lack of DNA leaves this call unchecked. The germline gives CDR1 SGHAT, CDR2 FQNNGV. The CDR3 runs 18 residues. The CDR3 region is CASSSPPWEARTNYGYTF.

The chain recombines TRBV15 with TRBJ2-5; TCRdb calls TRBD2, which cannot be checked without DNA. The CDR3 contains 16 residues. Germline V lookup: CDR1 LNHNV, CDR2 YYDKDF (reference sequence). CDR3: CATSRGRGGGQETQYF.

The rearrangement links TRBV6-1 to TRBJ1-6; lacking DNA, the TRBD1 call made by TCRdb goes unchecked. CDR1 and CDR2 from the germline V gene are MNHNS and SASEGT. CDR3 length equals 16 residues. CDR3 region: CASSPYGGAPNSPLHF.

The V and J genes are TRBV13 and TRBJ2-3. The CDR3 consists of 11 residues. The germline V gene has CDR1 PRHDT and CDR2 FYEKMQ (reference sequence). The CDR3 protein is CASSLYSTQYF.

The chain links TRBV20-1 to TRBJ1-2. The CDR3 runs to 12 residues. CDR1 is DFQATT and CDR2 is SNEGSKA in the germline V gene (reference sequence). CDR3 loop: CSARFHDSGYTF.

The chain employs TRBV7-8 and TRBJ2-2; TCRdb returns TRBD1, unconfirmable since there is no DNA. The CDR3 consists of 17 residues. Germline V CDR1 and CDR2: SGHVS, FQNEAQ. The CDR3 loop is CASSLTPGTVNTGELFF.

CDR3 residues: CSTRQGSDYNEQFF. This chain joins TRBV20-1 and TRBJ2-1; TCRdb proposes TRBD1, but this gene call is untestable without DNA. Germline V gives CDR1 DFQATT, CDR2 SNEGSKA (reference sequence). There are 14 residues in the CDR3.

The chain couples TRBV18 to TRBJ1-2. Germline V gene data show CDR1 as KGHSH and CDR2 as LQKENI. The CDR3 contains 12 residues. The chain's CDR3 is CASSPGNFGYTF.

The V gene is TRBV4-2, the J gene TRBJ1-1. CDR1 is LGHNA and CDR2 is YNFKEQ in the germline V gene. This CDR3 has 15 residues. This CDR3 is CASSLDGRMNTEAFF.

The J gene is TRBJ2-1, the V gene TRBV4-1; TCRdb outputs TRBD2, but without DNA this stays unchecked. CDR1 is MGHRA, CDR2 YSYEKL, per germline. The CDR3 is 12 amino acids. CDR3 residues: CASSPMLDEQFF.

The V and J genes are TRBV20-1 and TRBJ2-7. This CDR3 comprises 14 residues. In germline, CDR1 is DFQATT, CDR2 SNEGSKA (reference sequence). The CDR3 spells CSARRTDDSYEQYF.

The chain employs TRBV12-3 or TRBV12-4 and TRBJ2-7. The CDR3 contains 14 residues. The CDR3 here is CASSFTTPSDEQYF.